Shown below are 6 T cell receptor beta chains from a single sample sequenced in a study of cytomegalovirus exposure and HLA in healthy donors. Data came from immunoSEQ multiplex PCR; TCRdb stores just in-frame clones and leaves some out. The sample has tens of thousands of clones; roughly 94% are singletons. The specimen sequenced was PBMCs. The origin of the receptors is a man between 18 and 29 years old in good health and CMV-seropositive.

This chain connects TRBV5-5 to TRBJ2-1; a possible D gene is TRBD2 (5 bases). This CDR3 region has 15 residues. The V end lost 4 bases, the J end lost 3 bases, and 14 bases lay between the germline ends. Germline CDR1 SGHKS, CDR2 YYEKEE (reference sequence). The DNA for the CDR3 is TGTGCCAGCAGCACTACGACTAATGTCTACAATGAGCAGTTCTTC. Translating it yields CASSTTTNVYNEQFF.

The chain uses TRBV9 and TRBJ2-7, with TRBD1 matching over 8 bases. The CDR3 spans 16 residues. The germline CDR1 and CDR2 sequences are SGDLS and YYNGEE. Trimming at V came to 3 bases and at J to 3 bases, leaving 11 bases not matched to a gene. CDR3: CASSGGLTGDNYEQYF. In nucleotides, the CDR3 is TGTGCCAGCAGCGGGGGGCTGACAGGGGATAACTACGAGCAGTACTTC.

The chain recombines TRBV27 with TRBJ1-5; D is perhaps TRBD1 (5 bases). This CDR3 contains 14 residues. Between the trimmed V and J ends, which lost 2 bases and 5 bases, there was a span of 10 bases. Per germline, CDR1 MNHEY and CDR2 SMNVEV (reference sequence). DNA of the CDR3: TGTGCCAGCAGTTTAAGGGGCGTGGATCAGCCCCAGCATTTT. Translated: CASSLRGVDQPQHF.

This chain links TRBV6-5 with TRBJ1-4, with TRBD1 matching over 9 bases. There are 15 residues in the CDR3. The germline V gene encodes CDR1 MNHEY and CDR2 SVGAGI. V shed 4 bases, J shed 5 bases, and the junction held 5 bases outside the gene matches. CDR3 amino acids: CASSSYDRGNEKLFF. Written as DNA, the CDR3 is TGTGCCAGCAGTTCTTATGACAGGGGGAATGAAAAACTGTTTTTT.

The chain uses TRBV18 and TRBJ2-5; TRBD2 aligns across 14 bases. V dropped 2 bases and J dropped 2; count of bases not matched to a gene: 16. Germline loops: CDR1 KGHSH, CDR2 LQKENI. The CDR3 length is 21 residues. CDR3 DNA: TGTGCCAGCTCACCAGCTGATAAGACTAGCGGGAGGGGGGGTGTACAAGAGACCCAGTACTTC. Protein product: CASSPADKTSGRGGVQETQYF.

The genes are TRBV2 and TRBJ2-7, with D possibly TRBD2 on 5 matching bases. The CDR3 is 14 amino acids. Deletions cut 7 bases from V and 0 bases from J, with 13 bases between. Germline values: CDR1 SNHLY, CDR2 FYNNEI. DNA of the CDR3: TGTGCCAGCACCCCCGAGCGGCTCTCCTACGAGCAGTACTTC. It yields the protein CASTPERLSYEQYF.